The 6 T cell receptor beta chains reported below all come from one sample, sequenced in a study of PD-1 blockade in classical Hodgkin lymphoma. Every patient was affected by relapse after autologous stem cell transplantation, while exposure to brentuximab vedotin was not uniform. Assay used: immunoSEQ multiplex PCR; TCRdb lists only in-frame clones, some missing. The table has tens of thousands of clones, approximately 94% seen once. The sequenced sample was peripheral blood mononuclear cells (PBMCs), obtained at baseline. These receptors were obtained from a human donor with classical Hodgkin lymphoma.

The genes are TRBV28 and TRBJ1-2; D remains ambiguous. Trimming removed 4 bases from V and 7 bases from J, with 4 bases in between. Germline V lookup: CDR1 MDHEN, CDR2 SYDVKM. This CDR3 comprises 10 residues. DNA of the CDR3: TGTGCCAGCAGTTCTTTTGGCTACACCTTC. Translation: CASSSFGYTF.

The V gene is TRBV14, the J gene TRBJ2-2; D is unresolved. Germline loops: CDR1 SGHDN, CDR2 FVKESK. This CDR3 comprises 12 residues. The V end lost 4 bases, the J end lost 6 bases, and 6 bases lay between the germline ends. This CDR3 reads CASSPGPGELFF. The DNA for the CDR3 is TGTGCCAGCAGCCCCGGTCCCGGGGAGCTGTTTTTT.

For the CDR3, the DNA is TGTGCCAGCAGTGAAGGTCAGGGGGGTGGTGAAGCTTTCTTT. It yields the protein CASSEGQGGGEAFF. V gene TRBV2 combines with J gene TRBJ1-1; 7 bases are a match to TRBD1. CDR3 length: 14 residues. Germline assignment: CDR1 SNHLY and CDR2 FYNNEI. Unmatched junction bases numbered 6, after V lost 1 base and J lost 7 bases. The complete variable domain, with remaining parts taken from reference TRBV2 and TRBJ1-1, reads EPEVTQTPSHQVTQMGQEVILRCVPISNHLYFYWYRQILGQKVEFLVSFYNNEISEKSEIFDDQFSVERPDGSNFTLKIRSTKLEDSAMYFCASSEGQGGGEAFFGQGTRLTVV.

The chain uses TRBV11-3 and TRBJ1-1; 8 bases align to TRBD1. This CDR3 comprises 13 residues. J lost 4 bases, V lost 5 bases, and 3 bases had no gene match. Germline values: CDR1 SGHNT, CDR2 YENEEA. CDR3 amino acids: CASSLTGGTEAFF. The CDR3 nucleotides are TGTGCCAGCAGCCTAACAGGGGGCACTGAAGCTTTCTTT.

CDR3 in amino acids: CASSLLRLAVNEQFF. In DNA form, the CDR3 reads TGTGCCAGCAGTTTATTACGACTAGCGGTCAATGAGCAGTTCTTC. The chain recombines TRBV28 with TRBJ2-1; 9 bases line up with TRBD2. The CDR3 contains 15 residues. Germline values: CDR1 MDHEN, CDR2 SYDVKM. The junction had 4 bases not matched to a gene; V was cut back by 1 base and J by 6 bases. Variable domain in full (rest from reference TRBV28 and TRBJ2-1): DVKVTQSSRYLVKRTGEKVFLECVQDMDHENMFWYRQDPGLGLRLIYFSYDVKMKEKGDIPEGYSVSREKKERFSLILESASTNQTSMYLCASSLLRLAVNEQFFGPGTRLTVL.

J is TRBJ1-2 and V is TRBV6-5; D possibly corresponds to TRBD1 (5 bases). Trimming shortened V by 6 bases and J by 6 bases, and 17 bases separated the two germline ends. Germline V gives CDR1 MNHEY, CDR2 SVGAGI. The CDR3 consists of 14 residues. The CDR3, as DNA: TGTGCCAGCAGCGTACGTCAGGGTCTGAATGGCTACACCTTC. This gives the protein CASSVRQGLNGYTF.